These T cell receptor beta chains were read from a single sample in a study of T cells after yellow fever vaccination. TCRdb fed the 5' RACE reads into MiXCR, producing one record per CDR3 protein. The table has some 110,000 distinct CDR3 sequences, 6.5% to 9% seen once. The source was CD8+ T cells sorted from PBMCs, collected 45 days after the yellow fever booster vaccination. The receptors were sampled from a man aged 25 to 40 who received the YFV17D yellow fever vaccine. CDR3s include the opening cysteine and the closing phenylalanine or tryptophan. D genes are given only for firm matches. Clone size, where shown, is once, few, many, or a class for clones that have expanded.

D	V	size	J	DNA	CDR3
NA	TRBV29-1	many	TRBJ1-1	TGCAGCGTTGCTGGGGAAGACTGGATGAACACTGAAGCTTTCTTT	CSVAGEDWMNTEAFF
NA	TRBV20-1	many	TRBJ2-1	TGCAGTGCTAGTCCGACTTCTACTTACAATGAGCAGTTCTTC	CSASPTSTYNEQFF
NA	TRBV9	NA	TRBJ2-3	TGTGCCAGCAGCGTAGATTTAGGACAACCAGCAGATACGCAGTATTTT	CASSVDLGQPADTQYF
NA	TRBV7-2	many	TRBJ2-1	TGTGCCAGCAGCTTATGGGACACCTACAATGAGCAGTTCTTC	CASSLWDTYNEQFF
NA	TRBV7-2	few	TRBJ2-3	TGTGCCAGCAGCTTAGGACTATCGTTCCCCACAGATACGCAGTATTTT	CASSLGLSFPTDTQYF
TRBD1	TRBV15	many	TRBJ2-1	TGTGCCACCAGCAGACCGGGACAGGAGTACAATGAGCAGTTCTTC	CATSRPGQEYNEQFF
TRBD2	TRBV2	many	TRBJ2-1	TGTGCCAGCAGTGAAGCGATCCTTAGCGGGGAGCAGTTCTTC	CASSEAILSGEQFF
TRBD2	TRBV15	few	TRBJ2-7	TGTGCCACCAGCGAGGGAGGGGTCTACGAGCAGTACTTC	CATSEGGVYEQYF
NA	TRBV5-1	many	TRBJ1-2	TGCGCCAGCAGCTTGAATGGCCTCTATGGCTACACCTTC	CASSLNGLYGYTF
TRBD2	TRBV3-1	many	TRBJ2-3	TGTGCCAGCAGCCACCTCGGACTAGCGGGAGGAGATACGCAGTATTTT	CASSHLGLAGGDTQYF
TRBD2	TRBV9	many	TRBJ2-1	TGTGCCAGCAGCGGCCTTGGGACTAGCGGATATGAGCAGTTCTTC	CASSGLGTSGYEQFF
NA	TRBV3-1	NA	TRBJ2-3	TGTGCCAGCAGCCCTCACGAAGATACGCAGTATTTT	CASSPHEDTQYF
TRBD2	TRBV18	few	TRBJ2-7	TGTGCCAGCTCACCTGGCCTAGCCGCGGGAGCGTACTTC	CASSPGLAAGAYF
NA	TRBV12-3/TRBV12-4	NA	TRBJ1-1	TGTGCCAGCAGTTTACCGAACACTGAAGCTTTCTTT	CASSLPNTEAFF
NA	TRBV30	NA	TRBJ2-7	TGTGCCTGGAGGCACGGATTCTCGGACGGATCCTACGAGCAGTACTTC	CAWRHGFSDGSYEQYF
NA	TRBV20-1	many	TRBJ1-6	TGCAGTGCTAGAGAAATGGGGGTAGTTCATTCACCCCTCCACTTT	CSAREMGVVHSPLHF
NA	TRBV24-1	many	TRBJ1-5	TGTGCCACCAGTGATTCTTATAGCAATCAGCCCCAGCATTTT	CATSDSYSNQPQHF
NA	TRBV27	many	TRBJ2-1	TGTGCTACCCGAGGGAGCTCCTACAATGAGCAGTTCTTC	CATRGSSYNEQFF
TRBD1	TRBV13	NA	TRBJ2-1	TGTGCCAGCAGCTTTCGGGACAGGGGCGACAATGAGCAGTTCTTC	CASSFRDRGDNEQFF
NA	TRBV7-6	many	TRBJ2-2	TGTGCCAGCAGCTACCTCCAAACCGGGGAGCTGTTTTTT	CASSYLQTGELFF
NA	TRBV7-2	NA	TRBJ2-1	TGTGCCAGCAGCTTTGTTGGGGAGCAGTTCTTC	CASSFVGEQFF
TRBD2	TRBV9	many	TRBJ2-7	TGTGCCAGCAGCACTCCAGCGGGAGGACCTCACCTGGGCACCTACGAGCAGTACTTC	CASSTPAGGPHLGTYEQYF
TRBD1	TRBV4-3	many	TRBJ1-5	TGCGCCAGCAGCCTAACGACAGGGAATAATCAGCCCCAGCATTTT	CASSLTTGNNQPQHF
NA	TRBV5-1	many	TRBJ1-1	TGCGCCAGCAGCTTGGTAGGGGGGGAGAACACTGAAGCTTTCTTT	CASSLVGGENTEAFF
NA	TRBV4-3	few	TRBJ2-7	TGCGCCAGCAGCCAAGATTCGGCTCAGGGCTACGAGCAGTACTTC	CASSQDSAQGYEQYF
NA	TRBV4-3	NA	TRBJ2-3	TGCGCCAGCAGCCAAGATACTTGGGGAACCACAGATACGCAGTATTTT	CASSQDTWGTTDTQYF
NA	TRBV4-3	many	TRBJ1-2	TGCGCCAGCAGCCAAGGGAATAGCTATGGCTACACCTTC	CASSQGNSYGYTF
TRBD2	TRBV4-3	few	TRBJ2-1	TGCGCCAGCAGCCAGGCACTAGCGGGAGGGGGCCATGAGCAGTTCTTC	CASSQALAGGGHEQFF
TRBD2	TRBV6-2/TRBV6-3	few	TRBJ2-1	TGTGCCAGTACCTTAGCGGGAGGGCCGAGAAATGAGCAGTTCTTC	CASTLAGGPRNEQFF
NA	TRBV29-1	NA	TRBJ1-2	TGCAGCGTTTCTGGGGGCCCTACGAAAAATTATGGCTACACCTTC	CSVSGGPTKNYGYTF
TRBD2	TRBV29-1	many	TRBJ2-3	TGCAGCGCCCTCGGACTAGCGGGAAGCACAGATACGCAGTATTTT	CSALGLAGSTDTQYF
TRBD2	TRBV3-1	few	TRBJ2-3	TGTGCCAGCAGCCATTCGACTAGCGGGAGTTATACGCAGTATTTT	CASSHSTSGSYTQYF
TRBD1	TRBV6-5	many	TRBJ2-1	TGTGCCAGCAGGCAGACAGGGGTTCGGGACAATGAGCAGTTCTTC	CASRQTGVRDNEQFF
TRBD2	TRBV20-1	few	TRBJ2-1	TGCAGTGCCGGGGGGACTAGCGGGAGTGGATCCTACAATGAGCAGTTCTTC	CSAGGTSGSGSYNEQFF
NA	TRBV6-5	many	TRBJ2-2	TGTGCCAGCAGTTCCCCCCAAATCCGAGAGGGGATCGGGGAGCTGTTTTTT	CASSSPQIREGIGELFF
NA	TRBV4-3	many	TRBJ2-3	TGCGCCAGCAGCCAAGTGGCAGAAAACACAGATACGCAGTATTTT	CASSQVAENTDTQYF